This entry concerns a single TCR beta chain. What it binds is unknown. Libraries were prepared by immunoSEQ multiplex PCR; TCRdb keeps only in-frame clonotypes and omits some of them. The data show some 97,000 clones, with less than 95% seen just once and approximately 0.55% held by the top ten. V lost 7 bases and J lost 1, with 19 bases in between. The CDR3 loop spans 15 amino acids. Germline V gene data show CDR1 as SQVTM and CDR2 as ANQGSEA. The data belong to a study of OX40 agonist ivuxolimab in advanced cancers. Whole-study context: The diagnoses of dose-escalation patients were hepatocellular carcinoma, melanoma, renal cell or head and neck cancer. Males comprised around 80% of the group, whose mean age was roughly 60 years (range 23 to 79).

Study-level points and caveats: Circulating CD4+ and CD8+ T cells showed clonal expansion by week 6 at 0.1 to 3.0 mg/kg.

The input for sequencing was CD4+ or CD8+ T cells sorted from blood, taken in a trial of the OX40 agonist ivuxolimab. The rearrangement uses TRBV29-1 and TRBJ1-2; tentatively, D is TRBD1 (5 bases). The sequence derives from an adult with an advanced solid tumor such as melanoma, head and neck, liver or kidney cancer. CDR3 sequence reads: CSARGEGTLNYGYTF. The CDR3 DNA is TGCAGCGCCCGGGGAGAGGGGACTCTTAACTATGGCTACACCTTC.